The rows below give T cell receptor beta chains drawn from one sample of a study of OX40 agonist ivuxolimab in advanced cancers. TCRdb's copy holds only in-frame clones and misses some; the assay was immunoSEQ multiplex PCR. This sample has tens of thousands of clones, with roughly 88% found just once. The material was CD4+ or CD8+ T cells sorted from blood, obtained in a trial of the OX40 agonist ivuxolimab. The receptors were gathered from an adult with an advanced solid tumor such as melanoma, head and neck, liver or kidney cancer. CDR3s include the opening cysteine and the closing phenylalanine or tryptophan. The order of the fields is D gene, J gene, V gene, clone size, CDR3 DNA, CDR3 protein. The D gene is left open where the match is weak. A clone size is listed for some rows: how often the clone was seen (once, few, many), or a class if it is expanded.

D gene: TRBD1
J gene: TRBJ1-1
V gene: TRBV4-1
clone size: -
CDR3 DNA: TGCGCCAGCAGCAGAGGGACAGGACCCACTGAAGCTTTCTTT
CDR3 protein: CASSRGTGPTEAFF

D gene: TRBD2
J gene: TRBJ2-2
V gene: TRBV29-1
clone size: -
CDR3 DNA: TGCAGCGTTGCCGGACTAGCGGGAGGACCCTTCACCGGGGAGCTGTTTTTT
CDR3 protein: CSVAGLAGGPFTGELFF

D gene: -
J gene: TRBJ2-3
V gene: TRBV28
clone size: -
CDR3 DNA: TGTGCCAGCAGTTCCTCTGTATCCTTGGGCACAGATACGCAGTATTTT
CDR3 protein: CASSSSVSLGTDTQYF

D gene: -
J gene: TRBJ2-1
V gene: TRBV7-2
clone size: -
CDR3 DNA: TGTGCCAGCAGCTTAGTGGGGGGAGGAACCTACAATGAGCAGTTCTTC
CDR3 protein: CASSLVGGGTYNEQFF

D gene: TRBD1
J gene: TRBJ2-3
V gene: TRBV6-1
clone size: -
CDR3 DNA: TGTGCCAGCAGCCGGGACAGGGGGCTGGCAGATACGCAGTATTTT
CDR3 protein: CASSRDRGLADTQYF

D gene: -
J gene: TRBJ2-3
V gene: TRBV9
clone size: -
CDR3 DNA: TGTGCCAGCAGCGTATCTGGAGATACGCAGTATTTT
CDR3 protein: CASSVSGDTQYF

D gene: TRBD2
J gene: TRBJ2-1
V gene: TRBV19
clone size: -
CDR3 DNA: TGTGCCAGTAGTATAGGAGCGGGAGTCAATGAGCAGTTCTTC
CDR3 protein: CASSIGAGVNEQFF

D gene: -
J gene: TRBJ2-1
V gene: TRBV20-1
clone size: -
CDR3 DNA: TGCAGTGCTACTATCGATGAGCAGTTCTTC
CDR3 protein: CSATIDEQFF

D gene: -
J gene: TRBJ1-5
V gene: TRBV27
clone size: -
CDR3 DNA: TGTGCCAGCAGCCCATTATATAGTGGACGGTCGGATCAGCCCCAGCATTTT
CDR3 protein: CASSPLYSGRSDQPQHF

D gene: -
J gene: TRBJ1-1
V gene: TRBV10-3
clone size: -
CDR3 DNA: TGTGCCATCAAGAAACAGGGTGGCACTGAAGCTTTCTTT
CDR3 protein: CAIKKQGGTEAFF

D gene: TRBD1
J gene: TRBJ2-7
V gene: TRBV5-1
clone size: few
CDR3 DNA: TGCGCCAGCAGCTCCACCGGGACAGGGGTCGTCGAGCAGTACTTC
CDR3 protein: CASSSTGTGVVEQYF

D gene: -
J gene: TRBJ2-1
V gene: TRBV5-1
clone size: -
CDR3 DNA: TGCGCCAGCAGCGCCCGGGACTCGTCCTACAATGAGCAGTTCTTC
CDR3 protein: CASSARDSSYNEQFF

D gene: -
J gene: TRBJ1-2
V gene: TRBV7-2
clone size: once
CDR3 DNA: TGTGCCAGCAGCTTAGACGGTGGGCTAGATAGCTACACCTTC
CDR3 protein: CASSLDGGLDSYTF

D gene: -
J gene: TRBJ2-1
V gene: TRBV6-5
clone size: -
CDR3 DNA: TGTGCCAGCAGCCGGACTGTTTACAATGAGCAGTTCTTC
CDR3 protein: CASSRTVYNEQFF

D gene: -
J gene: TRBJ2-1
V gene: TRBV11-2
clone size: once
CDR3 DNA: TGTGCCAGCAGCTTGCCCGGGACGTCCAACAATGAGCAGTTCTTC
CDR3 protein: CASSLPGTSNNEQFF

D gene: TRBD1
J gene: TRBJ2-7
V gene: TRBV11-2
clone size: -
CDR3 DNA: TGTGCCAGCAGCGGGACAGGGGGACTCTACGAGCAGTACTTC
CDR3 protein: CASSGTGGLYEQYF

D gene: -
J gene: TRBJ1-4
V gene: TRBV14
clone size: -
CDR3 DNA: TGTGCCAGCAGCCCCTACCGACCTCTTCTGTTTTTT
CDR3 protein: CASSPYRPLLFF

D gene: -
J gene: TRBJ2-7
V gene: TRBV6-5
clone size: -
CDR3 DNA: TGTGCCAGCAGTGTACAGGCGAACTACGAGCAGTACTTC
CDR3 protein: CASSVQANYEQYF

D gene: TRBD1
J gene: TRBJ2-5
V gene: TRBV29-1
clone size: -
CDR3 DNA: TGCAGCGTTGAGGACAGGGGGCGGAAGCAAGAGACCCAGTACTTC
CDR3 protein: CSVEDRGRKQETQYF

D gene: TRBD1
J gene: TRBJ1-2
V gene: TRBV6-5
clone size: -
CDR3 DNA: TGTGCCAGCAGTTACAGGGGGCAGGCCCCATACTACACCTTC
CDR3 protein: CASSYRGQAPYYTF